The sequence of this TCR beta chain was determined in a study of identical twins. The CDR3 has 13 residues. CDR1 is MGHDK and CDR2 is SYGVNS in the germline V gene. V dropped 3 bases and J dropped 2 bases, with 2 bases sitting between them. This clonotype was seen ten or more times. Template switching created a universal primer site, and the cDNA included unique molecular identifiers. TCRdb re-called the 5' RACE reads through MiXCR, storing one row per CDR3 protein. The sample lists a few hundred thousand distinct CDR3 sequences, roughly 9.9% occurring once. The sample was also linked to a second study, of yellow fever vaccine responses in identical twins. Per that paper: Twins' vaccine T cell responses were reported to seem partly convergent and partly personalized.

Source material: PBMCs. The chain carries TRBV25-1 and TRBJ1-6, with no clear D. The source is a young woman in good health. This CDR3 reads CASSEAYNSPLHF. The CDR3 DNA sequence: TGTGCCAGCAGTGAGGCCTATAATTCACCCCTCCACTTT.